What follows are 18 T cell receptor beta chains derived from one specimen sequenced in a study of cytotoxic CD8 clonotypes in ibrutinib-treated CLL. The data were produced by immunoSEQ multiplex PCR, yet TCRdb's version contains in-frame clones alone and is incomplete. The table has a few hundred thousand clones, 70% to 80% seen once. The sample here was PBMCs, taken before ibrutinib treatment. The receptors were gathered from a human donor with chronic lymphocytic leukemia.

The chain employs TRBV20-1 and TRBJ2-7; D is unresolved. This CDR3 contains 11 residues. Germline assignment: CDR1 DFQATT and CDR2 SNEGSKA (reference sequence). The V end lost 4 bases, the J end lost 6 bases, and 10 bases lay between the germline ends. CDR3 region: CSATLSREQYF. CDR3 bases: TGCAGTGCTACCTTGTCGCGCGAGCAGTACTTC.

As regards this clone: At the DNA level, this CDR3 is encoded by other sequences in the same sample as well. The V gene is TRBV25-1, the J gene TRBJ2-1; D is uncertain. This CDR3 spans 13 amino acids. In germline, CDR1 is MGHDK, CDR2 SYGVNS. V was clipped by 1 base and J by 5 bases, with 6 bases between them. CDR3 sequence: CASSELVNNEQFF. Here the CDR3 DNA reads TGTGCCAGCAGTGAATTGGTAAACAATGAGCAGTTCTTC.

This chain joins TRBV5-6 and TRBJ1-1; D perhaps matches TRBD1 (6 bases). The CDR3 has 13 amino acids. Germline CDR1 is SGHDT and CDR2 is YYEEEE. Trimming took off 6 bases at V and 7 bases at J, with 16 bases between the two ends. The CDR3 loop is CASTRWGGSEAFF. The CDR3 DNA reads TGTGCCAGCACCCGTTGGGGGGGCAGTGAAGCTTTCTTT.

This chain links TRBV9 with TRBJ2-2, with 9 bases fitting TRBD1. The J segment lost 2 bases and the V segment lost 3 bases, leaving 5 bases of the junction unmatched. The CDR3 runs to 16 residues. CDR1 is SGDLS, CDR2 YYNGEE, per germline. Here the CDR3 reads CASSAPGQGNTGELFF. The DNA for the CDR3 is TGTGCCAGCAGCGCCCCGGGACAGGGTAACACCGGGGAGCTGTTTTTT.

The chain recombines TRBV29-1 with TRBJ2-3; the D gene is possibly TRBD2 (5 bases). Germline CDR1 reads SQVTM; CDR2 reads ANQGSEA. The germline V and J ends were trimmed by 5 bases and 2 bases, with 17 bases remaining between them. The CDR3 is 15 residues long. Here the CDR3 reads CSVSPSRRNTDTQYF. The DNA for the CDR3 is TGCAGCGTTTCCCCCTCACGGAGGAACACAGATACGCAGTATTTT.

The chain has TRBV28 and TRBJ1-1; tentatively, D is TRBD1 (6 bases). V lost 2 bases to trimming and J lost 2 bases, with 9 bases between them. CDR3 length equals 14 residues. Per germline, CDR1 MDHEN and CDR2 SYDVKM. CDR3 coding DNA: TGTGCCAGCAGTTTAGGAGGGGGAAACACTGAAGCTTTCTTT. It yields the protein CASSLGGGNTEAFF.

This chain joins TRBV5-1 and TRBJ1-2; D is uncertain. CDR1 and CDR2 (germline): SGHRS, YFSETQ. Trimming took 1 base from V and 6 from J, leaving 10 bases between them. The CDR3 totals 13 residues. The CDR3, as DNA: TGCGCCAGCAGCTTGACGGGTTTTGATGGCTACACCTTC. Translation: CASSLTGFDGYTF.

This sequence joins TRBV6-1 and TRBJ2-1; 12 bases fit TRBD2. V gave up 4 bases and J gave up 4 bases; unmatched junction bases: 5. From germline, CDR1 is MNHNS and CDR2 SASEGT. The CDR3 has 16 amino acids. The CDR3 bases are TGTGCCAGCAGTGGGTGGACTAGCGGGGATTACAATGAGCAGTTCTTC. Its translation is CASSGWTSGDYNEQFF.

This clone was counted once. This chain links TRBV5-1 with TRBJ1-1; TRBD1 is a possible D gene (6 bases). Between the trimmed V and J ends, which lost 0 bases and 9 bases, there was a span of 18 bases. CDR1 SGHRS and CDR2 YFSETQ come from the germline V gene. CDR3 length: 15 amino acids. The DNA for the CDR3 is TGCGCCAGCAGCTTGGTCGACCGGGACAATCGGCAAGCTTTCTTT. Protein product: CASSLVDRDNRQAFF. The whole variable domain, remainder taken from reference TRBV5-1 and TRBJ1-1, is KAGVTQTPRYLIKTRGQQVTLSCSPISGHRSVSWYQQTPGQGLQFLFEYFSETQRNKGNFPGRFSGRQFSNSRSEMNVSTLELGDSALYLCASSLVDRDNRQAFFGQGTRLTVV.

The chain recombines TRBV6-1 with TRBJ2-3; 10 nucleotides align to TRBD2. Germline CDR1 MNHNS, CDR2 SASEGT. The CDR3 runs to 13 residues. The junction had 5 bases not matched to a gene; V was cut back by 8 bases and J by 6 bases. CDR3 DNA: TGTGCCAGCGCACTAGCGGGACTTGATACGCAGTATTTT. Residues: CASALAGLDTQYF.

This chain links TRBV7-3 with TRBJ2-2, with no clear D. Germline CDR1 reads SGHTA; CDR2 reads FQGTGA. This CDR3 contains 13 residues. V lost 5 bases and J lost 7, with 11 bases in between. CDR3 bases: TGTGCCAGCAGCACATCCTTTGACGGGGAGCTGTTTTTT. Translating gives CASSTSFDGELFF.

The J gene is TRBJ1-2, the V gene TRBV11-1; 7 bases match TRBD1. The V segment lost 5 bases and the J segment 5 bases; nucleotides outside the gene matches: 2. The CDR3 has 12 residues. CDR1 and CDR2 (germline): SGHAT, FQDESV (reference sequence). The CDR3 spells CASSPGQYGYTF. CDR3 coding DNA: TGTGCCAGCAGCCCGGGACAGTATGGCTACACCTTC.

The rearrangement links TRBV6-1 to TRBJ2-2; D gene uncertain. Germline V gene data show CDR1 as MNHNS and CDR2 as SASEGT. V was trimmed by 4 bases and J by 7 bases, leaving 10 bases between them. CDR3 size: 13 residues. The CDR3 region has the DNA TGTGCCAGCAGTGGAAGGCTGGGCGGGGAGCTGTTTTTT. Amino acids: CASSGRLGGELFF.

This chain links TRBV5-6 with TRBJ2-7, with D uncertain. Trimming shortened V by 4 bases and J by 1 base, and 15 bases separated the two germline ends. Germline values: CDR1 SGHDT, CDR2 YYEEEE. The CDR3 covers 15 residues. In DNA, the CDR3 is TGTGCCAGCAGCCCCGCGGCAGCCCAATCCTACGAGCAGTACTTC. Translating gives CASSPAAAQSYEQYF.

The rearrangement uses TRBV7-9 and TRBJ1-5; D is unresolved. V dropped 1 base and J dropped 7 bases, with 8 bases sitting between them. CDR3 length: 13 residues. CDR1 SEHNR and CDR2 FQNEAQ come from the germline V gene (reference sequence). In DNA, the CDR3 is TGTGCCAGCAGCTTAGAGGGTACCCAGCCCCAGCATTTT. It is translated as CASSLEGTQPQHF.

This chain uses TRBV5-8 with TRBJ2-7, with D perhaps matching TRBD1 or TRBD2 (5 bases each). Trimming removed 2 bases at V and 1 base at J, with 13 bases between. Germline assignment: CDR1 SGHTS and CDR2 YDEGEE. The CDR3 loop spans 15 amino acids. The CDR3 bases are TGTGCCAGCAGCTTAGGGGACGGTCCATCCTACGAGCAGTACTTC. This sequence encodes CASSLGDGPSYEQYF. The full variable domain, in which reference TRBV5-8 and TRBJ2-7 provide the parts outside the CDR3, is EAGVTQSPTHLIKTRGQQATLRCSPISGHTSVYWYQQALGLGLQFLLWYDEGEERNRGNFPPRFSGRQFPNYSSELNVNALELEDSALYLCASSLGDGPSYEQYFGPGTRLTVT.

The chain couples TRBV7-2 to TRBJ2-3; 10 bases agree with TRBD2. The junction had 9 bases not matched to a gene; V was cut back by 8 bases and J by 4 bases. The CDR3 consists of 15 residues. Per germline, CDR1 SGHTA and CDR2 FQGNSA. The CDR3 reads CASGRTSGFADTQYF. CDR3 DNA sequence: TGTGCCAGCGGACGGACTAGCGGTTTCGCAGATACGCAGTATTTT.

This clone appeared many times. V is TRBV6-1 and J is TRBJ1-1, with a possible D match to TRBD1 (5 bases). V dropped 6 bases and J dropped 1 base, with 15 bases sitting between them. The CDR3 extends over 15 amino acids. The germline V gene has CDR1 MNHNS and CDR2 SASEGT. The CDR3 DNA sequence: TGTGCCAGCAGCCGGGGGACTTACAGGAACACTGAAGCTTTCTTT. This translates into CASSRGTYRNTEAFF.